These 23 T cell receptor beta chains were sequenced from one sample in a study of blood T cell repertoires in COVID-19 (dated by TCRdb to the early 2020s). Library preparation employed the immunoSEQ multiplex PCR assay. In TCRdb, the immuneACCESS table is reduced to in-frame sequences with V and J assigned. These tables do not hold every clone; where another copy was compared, an unresolved V gene accounts for under half, and the others remain unexplained. This sample is represented by about 180,000 clones; 60% to 80% of them were singletons. Roughly an eighth of the sample goes to the ten largest clones. The sample taken for sequencing was PBMCs or T cells enriched from blood (not recorded which). The receptors were sampled from a man aged 55 to 70 who had been exposed to COVID-19.

The chain uses TRBV28 and TRBJ1-2; 9 nucleotides match TRBD1. Looked up from germline, CDR1 is MDHEN and CDR2 is SYDVKM. V lost 3 bases and J lost 7; bases outside the gene matches: 6. This CDR3 has 14 residues. The CDR3, as DNA: TGTGCCAGCAGTTTCCGGGGACAGGGTCCTGGCTACACCTTC. Translated, it gives CASSFRGQGPGYTF.

This chain connects TRBV27 to TRBJ2-5; 10 nucleotides line up with TRBD1. The CDR3 totals 16 residues. Germline assignment: CDR1 MNHEY and CDR2 SMNVEV (reference sequence). The V and J ends lost 8 bases and 5 bases, in that order; junction bases with no gene match: 14. This chain's CDR3 is CASPWRRDRGGETQYF. Here the CDR3 DNA reads TGTGCCAGCCCCTGGAGGCGGGACAGGGGCGGTGAGACCCAGTACTTC.

V is TRBV27 and J is TRBJ1-2; a possible D gene is TRBD1 (5 bases). The germline gives CDR1 MNHEY, CDR2 SMNVEV (reference sequence). The CDR3 has 14 amino acids. Trimming removed 5 bases at V and 5 bases at J, with 15 bases between. The CDR3 DNA is TGTGCCAGCAGTCCGGCAGGGTATGGTTATGGCTACACCTTC. It translates to CASSPAGYGYGYTF.

The V call is TRBV11-2, the J call TRBJ2-7, with D tentatively TRBD1 (5 bases). In germline, CDR1 is SGHAT, CDR2 FQNNGV. The CDR3 extends over 14 amino acids. V was shortened by 5 bases and J by 0 bases, with 11 bases between the two germline ends. CDR3 sequence (DNA): TGTGCCAGCAGCCTAACAGGTGACTCCTACGAGCAGTACTTC. It yields the protein CASSLTGDSYEQYF.

The chain combines TRBV3-1 (or the pseudogene TRBV3-2) with TRBJ1-6; no clear D. CDR1 and CDR2 (germline): LGHDT, YNNKEL (reference sequence). V lost 6 bases to trimming and J lost 6 bases, with 6 bases between them. The CDR3 is 12 residues long. DNA of the CDR3: TGTGCCAGCAGGCGGAGTAATTCACCCCTCCACTTT. The encoded protein is CASRRSNSPLHF.

The chain combines TRBV15 with TRBJ2-3; 11 bases align to TRBD2. The CDR3 covers 16 residues. Trimming removed 5 bases from V and 4 bases from J; junction bases left unmatched: 8. Germline V gene lookup returns CDR1 LNHNV and CDR2 YYDKDF (reference sequence). The CDR3 is CATSAKGLAEADTQYF. CDR3 in DNA: TGTGCCACCAGCGCCAAGGGACTAGCGGAGGCAGATACGCAGTATTTT.

The rearrangement uses TRBV7-9 and TRBJ2-5; TRBD2 matches at 9 bases. The CDR3 sequence is 15 residues long. CDR1 and CDR2 from the germline V gene are SEHNR and FQNEAQ (reference sequence). V shed 4 bases, J shed 5 bases, and the junction held 8 bases outside the gene matches. This chain's CDR3 is CASSSAGTSLETQYF. The CDR3 DNA is TGTGCCAGCAGCTCCGCCGGGACTAGCCTGGAGACCCAGTACTTC.

The V and J genes are TRBV7-6 and TRBJ2-3; 7 positions match TRBD2. In germline, CDR1 is SGHVS, CDR2 FNYEAQ. This CDR3 is 17 amino acids long. The J segment lost 2 bases and the V segment lost 3 bases, leaving 11 bases of the junction unmatched. The CDR3 protein is CASSLFQAGVPTDTQYF. In nucleotides, the CDR3 is TGTGCCAGCAGCTTGTTTCAGGCGGGGGTCCCCACAGATACGCAGTATTTT.

There are a few counts of this clone. The chain combines TRBV5-4 with TRBJ1-2, with D maybe TRBD1 (5 bases). The germline CDR1 and CDR2 sequences are SGHNT and YYREEE (reference sequence). CDR3 length: 12 residues. Trimming stripped 5 bases from V and 6 bases from J, with 11 bases between. DNA for the CDR3: TGTGCCAGCAGTTCCCAGGGTGATGGCTACACCTTC. Its translation: CASSSQGDGYTF.

V usage is TRBV12-3 or TRBV12-4 and J usage is TRBJ1-1; maybe TRBD1 (5 bases). Trimming took off 7 bases at V and 6 bases at J, with 12 bases between the two ends. This CDR3 region has 12 residues. CDR3 sequence: CASNLPGAEAFF. The DNA for the CDR3 is TGTGCCAGCAACCTCCCGGGGGCTGAAGCTTTCTTT.

This clone was detected a few times. V gene TRBV10-3 combines with J gene TRBJ1-5; no clear D. CDR3 length equals 13 residues. V was cut by 11 bases and J by 4 bases, with 15 bases left in between. Germline V lookup: CDR1 ENHRY, CDR2 SYGVKD. CDR3 DNA sequence: TGTGCCGTCCGAGGCGCCCAGAATCAGCCCCAGCATTTT. This sequence encodes CAVRGAQNQPQHF.

The chain carries TRBV5-4 and TRBJ2-2; D unclear. Trimming cost V 2 bases and J 7 bases, with 12 bases left between them. The CDR3 is made up of 14 amino acids. From germline, CDR1 is SGHNT and CDR2 YYREEE (reference sequence). Written as DNA, the CDR3 is TGTGCCAGCAGCTTAATCGGTACCGACGGGGAGCTGTTTTTT. It specifies CASSLIGTDGELFF.

The chain couples TRBV4-1 to TRBJ1-2; TRBD1 might be the D (6 bases). The CDR3 is 14 amino acids. CDR1 and CDR2 (germline): MGHRA, YSYEKL. Trimming shortened V by 0 bases and J by 7 bases, and 12 bases separated the two germline ends. This chain's CDR3 is CASSQEDSVGGYTF. The CDR3, as DNA: TGCGCCAGCAGCCAAGAGGACAGTGTAGGTGGCTACACCTTC.

In its sample, this clone was seen a few times. Other DNA sequences in the sample encode the same CDR3. The chain uses TRBV5-4 and TRBJ1-1; D call uncertain. The CDR3 loop spans 14 amino acids. Per germline, CDR1 SGHNT and CDR2 YYREEE (reference sequence). The germline V and J ends were trimmed by 0 bases and 1 base, with 7 bases remaining between them. CDR3 loop: CASSLEAGNTEAFF. Here the CDR3 DNA reads TGTGCCAGCAGCTTGGAAGCAGGGAACACTGAAGCTTTCTTT.

This chain joins TRBV6-5 and TRBJ1-4; TRBD1 matches at 7 bases. With 5 bases clipped from V and 1 base from J, the junction kept 4 bases outside the gene matches. CDR3 length: 15 amino acids. Germline V gives CDR1 MNHEY, CDR2 SVGAGI. This chain's CDR3 is CASSPRQGTNEKLFF. CDR3 in DNA: TGTGCCAGCAGTCCCAGACAGGGAACTAATGAAAAACTGTTTTTT.

This sequence joins TRBV5-1 and TRBJ1-2; a possible D gene is TRBD1 (6 bases). Deletions cut 5 bases from V and 0 bases from J, with 17 bases between. The length of the CDR3 is 16 residues. CDR1 is SGHRS, CDR2 YFSETQ, per germline. DNA of the CDR3: TGCGCCAGCAGTTTCTCCATGACAGGCGCTAACTATGGCTACACCTTC. Its protein is CASSFSMTGANYGYTF.

The chain carries TRBV3-1 (or the pseudogene TRBV3-2) and TRBJ1-5, with D hard to call. This CDR3 is 14 amino acids long. The germline V gene has CDR1 LGHDT and CDR2 YNNKEL (reference sequence). Trimming took 1 base from V and 1 from J, leaving 5 bases between them. Here the CDR3 reads CASSQVGSNQPQHF. Written as DNA, the CDR3 is TGTGCCAGCAGCCAAGTGGGCAGCAATCAGCCCCAGCATTTT.

J is TRBJ1-2 and V is TRBV14, with 9 bases identical to TRBD1. V shed 5 bases, J shed 4 bases, and the junction held 5 bases outside the gene matches. Germline V gene lookup returns CDR1 SGHDN and CDR2 FVKESK. The CDR3 consists of 14 residues. The DNA for the CDR3 is TGTGCCAGCAGCTTAACAGGGGGCGTCTATGGCTACACCTTC. This gives the protein CASSLTGGVYGYTF.

This clone was observed a single time. The genes are TRBV5-4 and TRBJ2-7; 8 nucleotides agree with TRBD2. Looked up from germline, CDR1 is SGHNT and CDR2 is YYREEE (reference sequence). CDR3 size: 16 residues. The V segment lost 3 bases and the J segment 1 base; nucleotides outside the gene matches: 9. Written as DNA, the CDR3 is TGTGCCAGCAGCTCCAAAGCGGGAGCGAATTCCTACGAGCAGTACTTC. Protein product: CASSSKAGANSYEQYF.

V is TRBV7-9 and J is TRBJ1-1; TRBD1 agrees at 11 bases. The J segment lost 4 bases and the V segment lost 5 bases, leaving 6 bases of the junction unmatched. CDR1 and CDR2 (germline): SEHNR, FQNEAQ (reference sequence). CDR3 length equals 15 residues. The CDR3 DNA reads TGTGCCAGCAGCCCCCGGGACAGGGGGAGCACTGAAGCTTTCTTT. Translated, it gives CASSPRDRGSTEAFF.

This chain connects TRBV6-5 to TRBJ2-7; 13 nucleotides align to TRBD2. Germline CDR1 is MNHEY and CDR2 is SVGAGI. With V trimmed by 4 bases and J by 6 bases, 6 bases remained unmatched. This CDR3 contains 15 residues. In nucleotides, the CDR3 is TGTGCCAGCAGTTCGCCCGGGACTAGCGGGATCGAGCAGTACTTC. It encodes CASSSPGTSGIEQYF.

The count of this clone is one. V usage is TRBV6-1 and J usage is TRBJ1-5; the match to TRBD1 covers 7 bases. This CDR3 spans 17 amino acids. Germline V CDR1 and CDR2: MNHNS, SASEGT. V trimming: 4 bases; J trimming: 2 bases; junction bases outside the gene matches: 11. The CDR3 protein is CASSASTGSIGNQPQHF. The CDR3 DNA is TGTGCCAGCAGTGCTTCGACAGGGTCAATCGGCAATCAGCCCCAGCATTTT.

The gene calls are TRBV20-1 and TRBJ1-5; 11 bases map to TRBD1. This CDR3 is 10 amino acids long. Germline V gene lookup returns CDR1 DFQATT and CDR2 SNEGSKA (reference sequence). J was trimmed by 14 bases and V by 5 bases; bases with no gene match: 2. DNA for the CDR3: TGCAGTGCTCGGACAGGGGGCGAGCATTTT. Its translation is CSARTGGEHF.